The next 14 T cell receptor beta chains were all read from a single sample in a study of neurological immune-mediated disorders. Via MiXCR, TCRdb re-called the 5' RACE reads, giving one row per CDR3 protein. The sample includes about 59,000 distinct CDR3 sequences, about 13% seen only once; the top ten take about 10%. Sequencing was performed on PBMCs. These receptors were collected from a woman between 55 and 75 years old with HTLV-1-associated myelopathy (HAM/TSP).

V usage is TRBV10-3 and J usage is TRBJ2-1, with 9 bases identical to TRBD2. J lost 9 bases, V lost 5 bases, and 8 bases had no gene match. Germline V CDR1 and CDR2: ENHRY, SYGVKD. The CDR3 extends over 14 amino acids. The CDR3 nucleotides read TGTGCCATCAGTTATAGCGGGAGTGAGAGTGAGCAGTTCTTC. Translated, it gives CAISYSGSESEQFF.

This clonotype was seen many times. The chain carries TRBV4-1 and TRBJ1-2; D gene ambiguous. V was clipped by 0 bases and J by 6 bases, with 11 bases between them. Germline lookup yields CDR1 MGHRA and CDR2 YSYEKL. CDR3 length: 14 residues. For the CDR3, the DNA is TGCGCCAGCAGCCAAGATACGGAAGGGAATGGCTACACCTTC. It translates to CASSQDTEGNGYTF.

Regarding this clonotype: Germline is not matched at one junction end, which may reflect a read error. The V and J genes are TRBV20-1 and TRBJ2-1; 8 positions match TRBD1. Germline assignment: CDR1 DFQATT and CDR2 SNEGSKA (reference sequence). This CDR3 is built from 12 residues. CDR3 amino acids: CGPGTGNNEQFF. The CDR3 DNA follows: TGTGGCCCCGGGACAGGTAACAATGAGCAGTTCTTC.

As to this clonotype: A read error may produce the germline difference seen at one junction end. The chain employs TRBV7-7 and TRBJ2-5, with 12 nucleotides matching TRBD1. Germline V gene data show CDR1 as SSHAT and CDR2 as FNYEAQ (reference sequence). CDR3 length: 14 amino acids. The CDR3 nucleotides read TGTTCCAGCAGCACCGGGACAGGGGGCCAGACCCAGTACTTC. Translating it yields CSSSTGTGGQTQYF.

In this sample, this clonotype turned up many times. The chain is built from TRBV4-1 and TRBJ1-2; D ambiguous. This CDR3 is built from 15 residues. V was shortened by 1 base and J by 0 bases, with 9 bases between the two germline ends. CDR1 is MGHRA and CDR2 is YSYEKL in the germline V gene. The CDR3 coding sequence is TGCGCCAGCAGCCAAGTTCCAGTACCTAACTATGGCTACACCTTC. Residues: CASSQVPVPNYGYTF.

This clonotype was seen repeatedly, ten times or more. The chain links TRBV20-1 to TRBJ2-1; no definite D call. The CDR3 has 14 residues. The ends were cut back, 4 bases at V and 0 bases at J, with 10 bases in the middle. Germline assignment: CDR1 DFQATT and CDR2 SNEGSKA (reference sequence). The CDR3 nucleotides read TGCAGTGCTAAAGACATGAGCTCCTACAATGAGCAGTTCTTC. Encoded protein: CSAKDMSSYNEQFF.

The sample holds many counts of this clonotype. The chain combines TRBV29-1 with TRBJ2-1; the D gene is possibly TRBD1 (5 bases). The V end lost 3 bases, the J end lost 2 bases, and 11 bases lay between the germline ends. Germline V gene data show CDR1 as SQVTM and CDR2 as ANQGSEA. The CDR3 sequence is 14 residues long. The CDR3 protein is CSVEGRATYNEQFF. The CDR3 nucleotides read TGCAGCGTTGAGGGCAGGGCCACCTACAATGAGCAGTTCTTC.

This clonotype was picked up many times. The chain couples TRBV5-1 to TRBJ2-3; 10 bases agree with TRBD1. Germline lookup yields CDR1 SGHRS and CDR2 YFSETQ. Losses at the gene ends were 5 bases for V and 5 bases for J; bases not matched to a gene: 8. This CDR3 comprises 15 residues. CDR3 bases: TGCGCCAGCAGACTGAGACAGGGGGCCATAGATACGCAGTATTTT. Protein product: CASRLRQGAIDTQYF.

This clonotype was observed a handful of times. The chain joins TRBV5-1 to TRBJ2-2, with 10 bases identical to TRBD2. Germline CDR1 SGHRS, CDR2 YFSETQ. The ends lost 4 bases at V and 3 bases at J; junction bases unmatched: 18. This CDR3 comprises 20 residues. The CDR3 nucleotides read TGCGCCAGCAGCCTACACGAACCGGGACTAGCGTCGAAGGACACCGGGGAGCTGTTTTTT. Residues: CASSLHEPGLASKDTGELFF.

This clonotype was seen repeatedly, ten times or more. The rearrangement links TRBV12-3 or TRBV12-4 to TRBJ2-1; TRBD2 agrees at 11 bases. V was clipped by 0 bases and J by 0 bases; unmatched bases: 13. CDR3 length: 21 amino acids. CDR3: CASSLAPGTSGIGASYNEQFF. CDR3 sequence (DNA): TGTGCCAGCAGTTTAGCACCCGGGACTAGCGGAATCGGGGCCTCCTACAATGAGCAGTTCTTC.

Many counts were recorded for this clonotype. The chain combines TRBV12-3 or TRBV12-4 with TRBJ1-5; D remains unclear. Trimming removed 8 bases from V and 7 bases from J, with 15 bases in between. The CDR3 runs 13 residues. The CDR3 DNA follows: TGTGCCAGCGCCGCCATGAGCAGGCAGCCCCAGCATTTT. Translation: CASAAMSRQPQHF.

Comment on this clonotype: Since a much larger clone is just one base distant, this may be a read error. This chain uses TRBV18 with TRBJ2-3; D gene uncertain. CDR1 is KGHSH, CDR2 LQKENI, per germline. The CDR3 spans 13 residues. The CDR3 sequence: CASLPLNTDTQYF. The CDR3 DNA reads as TGTGCCAGCTTACCACTGAACACAGATACGCAGTATTTT. Full variable domain (outside the CDR3, taken from reference TRBV18 and TRBJ2-3): NAGVMQNPRHLVRRRGQEARLRCSPMKGHSHVYWYRQLPEEGLKFMVYLQKENIIDESGMPKERFSAEFPKEGPSILRIQQVVRGDSAAYFCASLPLNTDTQYFGPGTRLTVL.

Many counts were recorded for this clonotype. The chain links TRBV7-8 to TRBJ2-1; 10 bases align to TRBD1. Germline CDR1 and CDR2: SGHVS and FQNEAQ. J was trimmed by 7 bases and V by 5 bases; bases with no gene match: 5. There are 14 residues in the CDR3. The DNA for the CDR3 is TGTGCCAGCAGCGTCACGGGACAGGGGAATGAGCAGTTCTTC. This translates into CASSVTGQGNEQFF.

Concerning this clonotype: An end of the junction does not agree with germline; a read error may underlie this. The rearrangement uses TRBV3-1 and TRBJ2-1, with D possibly TRBD2 on 5 matching bases. CDR1 is LGHDT, CDR2 YNNKEL, per germline (reference sequence). The length of the CDR3 is 16 residues. The CDR3 sequence: CASIQDKREGFREQFF. In nucleotides, the CDR3 is TGTGCCAGCATCCAAGATAAGCGTGAGGGTTTTCGGGAGCAGTTCTTC.